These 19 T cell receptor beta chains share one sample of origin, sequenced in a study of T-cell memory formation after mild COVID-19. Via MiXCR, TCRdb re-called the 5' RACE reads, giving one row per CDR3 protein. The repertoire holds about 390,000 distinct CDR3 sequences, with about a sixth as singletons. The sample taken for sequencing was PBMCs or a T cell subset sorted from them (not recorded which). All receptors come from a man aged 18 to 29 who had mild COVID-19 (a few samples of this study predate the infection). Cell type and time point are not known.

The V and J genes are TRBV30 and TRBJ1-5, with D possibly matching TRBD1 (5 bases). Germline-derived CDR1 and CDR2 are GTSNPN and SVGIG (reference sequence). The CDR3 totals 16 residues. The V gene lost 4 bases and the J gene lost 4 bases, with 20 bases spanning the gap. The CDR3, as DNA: TGTGCCTGGAATGCGAGGGGCGCAGCACGAAATCAGCCCCAGCATTTT. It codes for CAWNARGAARNQPQHF.

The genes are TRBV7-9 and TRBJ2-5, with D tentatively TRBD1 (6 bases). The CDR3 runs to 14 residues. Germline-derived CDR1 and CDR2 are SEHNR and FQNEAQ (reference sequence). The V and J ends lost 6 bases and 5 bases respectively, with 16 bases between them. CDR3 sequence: CASREQGKRETQYF. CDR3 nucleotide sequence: TGTGCCAGCAGGGAACAGGGAAAACGGGAGACCCAGTACTTC.

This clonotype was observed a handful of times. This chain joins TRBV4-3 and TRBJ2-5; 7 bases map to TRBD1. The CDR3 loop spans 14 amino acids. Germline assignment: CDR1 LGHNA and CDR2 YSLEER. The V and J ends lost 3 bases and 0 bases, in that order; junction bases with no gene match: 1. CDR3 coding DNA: TGCGCCAGCAGCCAGGACAGGTACCAAGAGACCCAGTACTTC. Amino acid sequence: CASSQDRYQETQYF.

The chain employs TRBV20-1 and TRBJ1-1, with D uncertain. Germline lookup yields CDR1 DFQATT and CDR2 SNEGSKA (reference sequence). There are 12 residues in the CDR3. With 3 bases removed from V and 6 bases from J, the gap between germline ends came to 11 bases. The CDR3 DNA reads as TGCAGTGCTAGGCCCGGGTTTGCTGAAGCTTTCTTT. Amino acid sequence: CSARPGFAEAFF.

The CDR3 coding sequence is TGTGCCATCAGTGAGGGGACAGGGTATCGGTATGGCTACACCTTC. This sequence encodes CAISEGTGYRYGYTF. The chain joins TRBV10-3 to TRBJ1-2; 9 nucleotides align to TRBD1. V was clipped by 2 bases and J by 5 bases; unmatched bases: 6. CDR1 ENHRY and CDR2 SYGVKD come from the germline V gene. The CDR3 loop spans 15 amino acids.

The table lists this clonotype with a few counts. CDR3 sequence reads: CASSFWHNQPQHF. The CDR3 bases are TGTGCCAGCAGCTTCTGGCACAATCAGCCCCAGCATTTT. The chain carries TRBV7-2 and TRBJ1-5; D is unclear. Germline V gene data show CDR1 as SGHTA and CDR2 as FQGNSA. The CDR3 contains 13 residues. V lost 3 bases and J 3 bases, leaving 6 bases between the germline ends.

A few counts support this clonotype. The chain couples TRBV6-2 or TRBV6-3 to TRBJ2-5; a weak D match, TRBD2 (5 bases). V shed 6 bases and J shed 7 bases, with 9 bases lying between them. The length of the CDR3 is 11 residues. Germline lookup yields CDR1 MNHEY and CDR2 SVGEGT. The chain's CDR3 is CASSQEGTQYF. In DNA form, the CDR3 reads TGTGCCAGCAGCCAAGAGGGGACCCAGTACTTC.

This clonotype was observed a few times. For the CDR3, the DNA is TGTGCCTCTCGGGGTGACTATGGCTACACCTTC. Translation gives CASRGDYGYTF. The rearrangement links TRBV18 to TRBJ1-2; D is uncertain. This CDR3 contains 11 residues. Per germline, CDR1 KGHSH and CDR2 LQKENI. Trimming took off 11 bases at V and 3 bases at J, with 10 bases between the two ends.

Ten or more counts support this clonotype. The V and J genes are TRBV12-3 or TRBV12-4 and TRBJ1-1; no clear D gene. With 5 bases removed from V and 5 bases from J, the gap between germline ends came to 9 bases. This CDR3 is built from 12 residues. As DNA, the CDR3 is TGTGCCAGCAGTCCCTTAATTACTGAAGCTTTCTTT. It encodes CASSPLITEAFF.

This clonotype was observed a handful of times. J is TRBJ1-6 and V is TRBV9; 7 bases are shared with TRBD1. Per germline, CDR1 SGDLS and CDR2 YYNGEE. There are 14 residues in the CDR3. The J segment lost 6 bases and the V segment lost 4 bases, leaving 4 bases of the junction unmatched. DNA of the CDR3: TGTGCCAGCAGCCCCACAGGGGCTAATTCACCCCTCCACTTT. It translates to CASSPTGANSPLHF.

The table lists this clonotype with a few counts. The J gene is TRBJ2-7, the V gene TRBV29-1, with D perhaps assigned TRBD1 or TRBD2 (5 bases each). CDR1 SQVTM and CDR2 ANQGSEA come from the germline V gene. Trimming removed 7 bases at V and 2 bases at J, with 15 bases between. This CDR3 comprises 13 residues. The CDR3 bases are TGCAGCGCTAGGGAGACAGCCGCCTACGAGCAGTACTTC. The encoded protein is CSARETAAYEQYF.

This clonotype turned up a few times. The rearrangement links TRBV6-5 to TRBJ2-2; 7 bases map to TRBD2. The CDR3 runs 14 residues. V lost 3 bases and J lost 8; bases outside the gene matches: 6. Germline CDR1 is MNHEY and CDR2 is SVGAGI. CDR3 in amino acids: CASSYRGVSGELFF. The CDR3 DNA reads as TGTGCCAGCAGTTATCGGGGGGTGTCAGGGGAGCTGTTTTTT.

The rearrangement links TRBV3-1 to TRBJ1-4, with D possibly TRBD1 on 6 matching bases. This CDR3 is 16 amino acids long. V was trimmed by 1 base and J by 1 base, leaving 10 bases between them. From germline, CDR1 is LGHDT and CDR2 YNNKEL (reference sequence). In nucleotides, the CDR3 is TGTGCCAGCAGCCAAGCTGGGGGGCGAACTAATGAAAAACTGTTTTTT. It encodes CASSQAGGRTNEKLFF. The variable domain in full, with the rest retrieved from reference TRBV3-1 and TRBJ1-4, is DTAVSQTPKYLVTQMGNDKSIKCEQNLGHDTMYWYKQDSKKFLKIMFSYNNKELIINETVPNRFSPKSPDKAHLNLHINSLELGDSAVYFCASSQAGGRTNEKLFFGSGTQLSVL.

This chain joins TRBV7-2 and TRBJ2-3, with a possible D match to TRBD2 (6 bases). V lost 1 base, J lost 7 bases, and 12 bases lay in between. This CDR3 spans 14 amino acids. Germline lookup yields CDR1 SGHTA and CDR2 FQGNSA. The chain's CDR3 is CASSLGGDTNTQYF. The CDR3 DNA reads TGTGCCAGCAGCTTAGGCGGGGATACGAATACGCAGTATTTT.

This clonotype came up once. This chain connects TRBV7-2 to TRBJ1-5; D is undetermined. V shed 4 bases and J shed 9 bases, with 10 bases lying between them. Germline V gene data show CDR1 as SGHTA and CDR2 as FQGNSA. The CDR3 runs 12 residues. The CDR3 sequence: CASSWERGPQHF. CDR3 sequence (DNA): TGTGCCAGCAGCTGGGAACGGGGGCCCCAGCATTTT.

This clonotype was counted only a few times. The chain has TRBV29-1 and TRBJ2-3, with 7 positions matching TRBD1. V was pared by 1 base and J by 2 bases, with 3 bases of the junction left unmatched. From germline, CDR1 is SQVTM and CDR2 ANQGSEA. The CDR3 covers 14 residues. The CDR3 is CSVEGDSYTDTQYF. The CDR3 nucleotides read TGCAGCGTTGAAGGGGACAGCTACACAGATACGCAGTATTTT.

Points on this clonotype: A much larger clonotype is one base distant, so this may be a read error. The CDR3 here is CSVEWNTEAFF. The CDR3 coding sequence is TGCAGCGTTGAATGGAACACTGAAGCTTTCTTT. The J gene is TRBJ1-1, the V gene TRBV29-1; unclear D gene. Trimming left V 2 bases short and J 1 base short, with 2 bases between. The V gene's germline CDR1 is SQVTM and CDR2 ANQGSEA. The length of the CDR3 is 11 residues.

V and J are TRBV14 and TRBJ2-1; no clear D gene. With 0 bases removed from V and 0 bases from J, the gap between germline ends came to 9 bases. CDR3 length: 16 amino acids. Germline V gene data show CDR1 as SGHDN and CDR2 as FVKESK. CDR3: CASSQDLFSSYNEQFF. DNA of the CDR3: TGTGCCAGCAGCCAAGATCTTTTCAGCTCCTACAATGAGCAGTTCTTC.

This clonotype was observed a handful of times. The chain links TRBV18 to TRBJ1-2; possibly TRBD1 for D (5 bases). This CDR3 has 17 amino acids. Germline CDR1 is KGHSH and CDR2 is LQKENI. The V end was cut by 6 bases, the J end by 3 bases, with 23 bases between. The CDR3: CASSTDSLGRSDYGYTF. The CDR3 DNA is TGTGCCAGCTCGACAGATTCATTAGGGAGATCGGACTATGGCTACACCTTC. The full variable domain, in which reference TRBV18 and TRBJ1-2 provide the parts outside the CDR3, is NAGVMQNPRHLVRRRGQEARLRCSPMKGHSHVYWYRQLPEEGLKFMVYLQKENIIDESGMPKERFSAEFPKEGPSILRIQQVVRGDSAAYFCASSTDSLGRSDYGYTFGSGTRLTVV.